The sequence of this T cell receptor (beta chain) was determined in a study of T cells in Graves' hyperthyroidism and ophthalmopathy (dated by TCRdb to between 2018 and 2021). About the full investigation: Peripheral blood was collected at initial diagnosis, before any treatment. TCR V-J signatures able to tell the groups apart were searched for in a discovery cohort of approximately 95 patients, of whom about 40 had Graves' ophthalmopathy and roughly 59 had stable Graves' hyperthyroidism. An independent validation cohort of 18 to 20 hyperthyroidism patients and about 15 patients who later progressed to ophthalmopathy tested prospective prediction of ophthalmopathy. For training and testing, the 110 or so patients in the discovery cohort were randomly divided in a 7:3 ratio. In about 6 Graves' hyperthyroidism patients, the study also compared T-cell repertoires from thyroid tissue with T-cell repertoires from blood. After blood sampling, hyperthyroidism patients were treated with methimazole at a starting dose of 30 mg daily, and ophthalmopathy patients were treated with high-dose intravenous methylprednisolone. According to the paper, TCR Vbeta CDR3 sequencing was carried out on some 140 peripheral blood samples, which came from 40 to 45 ophthalmopathy, 75 to 80 hyperthyroidism and about 17 progressor patients. The full study reports these points: In validation, the model predicted progression to ophthalmopathy a median of around six months before onset, with roughly 68% sensitivity and 72.22% specificity. Sample size was not statistically predetermined, and investigators were not blinded to group allocation. Most expanded thyroid clonotypes (frequency above 0.001) were also detected in blood, a finding suggesting that blood repertoires may reflect thyroid immune responses. Ophthalmopathy was separated from stable hyperthyroidism by a 13 V-J signature model, with 85% to 90% sensitivity and 81% to 82% specificity obtained in cross-validation and 80%/75% obtained in testing.

Stable Graves' hyperthyroidism was defined as the absence of progression to ophthalmopathy over 18 months of follow-up. Hyperthyroidism patients were newly diagnosed, with disease duration under 2 months, and aged 18 to 65 years. Exclusion was applied to patients with uncontrolled infections, other autoimmune diseases, pregnancy or lactation. Diagnoses were established on the basis of clinical symptoms, serum thyroxine and TRAb, thyroid ultrasound, and orbital computed tomography. PBMCs were separated from about 10 ml of fresh peripheral blood using Ficoll-Paque density gradient centrifugation. Trizol reagent was used to extract total RNA, and RNA quality was then checked on an Agilent 2100 Bioanalyzer. The TCR beta CDR3 regions were amplified from RNA transcripts. A first-round RT-PCR of the TCR CDR3 used the HTBI primer set with the Qiagen OneStep RT-PCR kit. A second multiplex PCR round built the libraries, followed by size selection and purification. Paired-end sequencing of the libraries was performed with 100 bp reads on an Illumina HiSeq2000. In the paper's pipeline: SOAPnuke was used to process the raw data, removing reads that contained adapters or uncalled bases, had a mean Phred below 15, or lacked an exact match to the constant primer or identifier. COPE v1.2.5 was used to merge high-quality paired reads, and clonotypes were defined as unique nucleotide sequences. MiTCR v1.1 was used to align the clonotypes against IMGT TRBV, TRBD and TRBJ reference segments. Only V-J combinations with frequency above 0.0001, covering 98% to 99.2% of repertoires, were analysed. A TCS score was defined as the ratio of F50 (clonal expansion) to E x V (chaos), with BLOSUM62-based TCRdist applied between CDR3 peptides within each V-J. Welch's t-statistics and random forest reduced around 550 V-J features to under 15, which were used in a naive Bayes classifier (R e1071). Using fastp trimming at Q25 and MiXCR clonotype assembly, TCRdb reanalyzed the public sequencing data and kept in-frame beta chains. Rows with a matching CDR3 protein are joined into one entry that keeps the most common DNA and genes. TCRdb, not the original authors, processed these V and J calls. The sample table holds around 200,000 distinct CDR3 sequences, of which approximately 15% were seen once. 25% to 30% of the sample is in the top ten clones.

This clonotype has a count of ten or more. Its specific antigen is unknown. No qualities accompany the bases; no much larger clone lies one base away. The TCR was taken from a woman aged 45-60 years with Graves' hyperthyroidism. The sample taken for sequencing was blood.

The CDR3: CASALAETDTQYF. The DNA reads TGTGCCAGCGCACTAGCGGAAACAGATACGCAGTATTTT. The sequence joins TRBV6-4 to TRBJ2-3; TRBD2 fits 8 bases in the junction. The CDR3 runs 13 residues from the cysteine to the phenylalanine. The sequence is cut down to CDR3 DNA, 39 bases in frame from base 1. CDR1 and CDR2 (MRHNA, SNTAGT) derive from the germline V gene. The junction shows trimming of 8 bases on V and 3 bases on J, and the gene matches do not reach 4 bases of it.